These T cell receptor beta chains were read from a single sample in a study of CD8 T cells in Susac syndrome. MiXCR, run by TCRdb on the immunoSEQ multiplex PCR reads, gives a single entry per CDR3 protein. The data hold just over 150,000 distinct CDR3 sequences, with 85% to 95% observed a single time. The source material was CD4+ T cells from PBMCs. These receptors came from a human donor with Susac syndrome. Both conserved end residues are part of each CDR3. The D gene is left open where the match is weak. Clone size is stated in some rows and not others, as once, few, many or a class when expanded.

cdr3_nt: TGTGCCAGCAGTCCGGGACAGGGGGTGAGCGCTTTCTTT
cdr3_aa: CASSPGQGVSAFF
clone_size: NA
cdr3_length: 13
v_call: TRBV12-3/TRBV12-4
j_call: TRBJ1-1
d_call: TRBD1

cdr3_nt: TGTGCCAGCAGCTCACCACAGGGGAATGGGTATGGCTACACCTTC
cdr3_aa: CASSSPQGNGYGYTF
clone_size: NA
cdr3_length: 15
v_call: TRBV7-9
j_call: TRBJ1-2
d_call: TRBD1

cdr3_nt: TGTGCCAGCAGTTTTGCGGGGGCAAGGGGCACTGAAGCTTTCTTT
cdr3_aa: CASSFAGARGTEAFF
clone_size: NA
cdr3_length: 15
v_call: TRBV25-1
j_call: TRBJ1-1
d_call: NA

cdr3_nt: TGTGCCACCCAAGACAGGGGTTCACCCCTCCACTTT
cdr3_aa: CATQDRGSPLHF
clone_size: NA
cdr3_length: 12
v_call: TRBV10-3
j_call: TRBJ1-6
d_call: TRBD1

cdr3_nt: TGTGCCAGTAGTATAGACAGAGAGCAGTACTTC
cdr3_aa: CASSIDREQYF
clone_size: NA
cdr3_length: 11
v_call: TRBV19
j_call: TRBJ2-7
d_call: NA

cdr3_nt: TGCAGCGTTGATGGGCAGGGGATCGGCACTGAAGCTTTCTTT
cdr3_aa: CSVDGQGIGTEAFF
clone_size: NA
cdr3_length: 14
v_call: TRBV29-1
j_call: TRBJ1-1
d_call: NA

cdr3_nt: TGTGCCAGCAGCTTAGAAGTCGGGACCAATCAGCCCCAGCATTTT
cdr3_aa: CASSLEVGTNQPQHF
clone_size: NA
cdr3_length: 15
v_call: TRBV7-6
j_call: TRBJ1-5
d_call: NA

cdr3_nt: TGTGCCAGCAGTTACAGGGTTCCTGGGGCCAACGTCCTGACTTTC
cdr3_aa: CASSYRVPGANVLTF
clone_size: NA
cdr3_length: 15
v_call: TRBV12-3/TRBV12-4
j_call: TRBJ2-6
d_call: NA

cdr3_nt: TGCGCCAGCAGTTGGGAGGTTGGCTACACCTTC
cdr3_aa: CASSWEVGYTF
clone_size: NA
cdr3_length: 11
v_call: TRBV23-1
j_call: TRBJ1-2
d_call: NA

cdr3_nt: TGCGCCAGCAGCCAAGGGACTCCCTTCGAGGAAAAACTGTTTTTT
cdr3_aa: CASSQGTPFEEKLFF
clone_size: NA
cdr3_length: 15
v_call: TRBV4-1
j_call: TRBJ1-4
d_call: NA

cdr3_nt: TGTGCCAGCTCAAAGGGCGGGGGCGTAGATGAGCAGTTCTTC
cdr3_aa: CASSKGGGVDEQFF
clone_size: NA
cdr3_length: 14
v_call: TRBV18
j_call: TRBJ2-1
d_call: NA

cdr3_nt: TGTGCCAGTAGGCACCAGATTACGCAGTATTTT
cdr3_aa: CASRHQITQYF
clone_size: NA
cdr3_length: 11
v_call: TRBV19
j_call: TRBJ2-3
d_call: NA

cdr3_nt: TGTGCCAGCAGTTTCGGGGCTGCTCAGCCCCAGCATTTT
cdr3_aa: CASSFGAAQPQHF
clone_size: once
cdr3_length: 13
v_call: TRBV12-3/TRBV12-4
j_call: TRBJ1-5
d_call: NA

cdr3_nt: TGTGCCAGCAGCGGCCCCGGCGAGACCCAGTACTTC
cdr3_aa: CASSGPGETQYF
clone_size: NA
cdr3_length: 12
v_call: TRBV7-3
j_call: TRBJ2-5
d_call: NA

cdr3_nt: TGTGCCAGCAGCCAGGGAGGACAGGGGCTTTACGAGCAGTACTTC
cdr3_aa: CASSQGGQGLYEQYF
clone_size: NA
cdr3_length: 15
v_call: TRBV4-2
j_call: TRBJ2-7
d_call: TRBD1

cdr3_nt: TGCAGTGCTACCCCGACGGACACTGAAGCTTTCTTT
cdr3_aa: CSATPTDTEAFF
clone_size: NA
cdr3_length: 12
v_call: TRBV20-1
j_call: TRBJ1-1
d_call: NA

cdr3_nt: TGCAGTGCTAGTATCGGTAATCAGCCCCAGCATTTT
cdr3_aa: CSASIGNQPQHF
clone_size: NA
cdr3_length: 12
v_call: TRBV20-1
j_call: TRBJ1-5
d_call: NA

cdr3_nt: TGTGCCAGCAGCTTGGGGGACAGTGGAAACACCATATATTTT
cdr3_aa: CASSLGDSGNTIYF
clone_size: NA
cdr3_length: 14
v_call: TRBV7-9
j_call: TRBJ1-3
d_call: TRBD1

cdr3_nt: TGCAGCGTCAAGGCAGGGGTGAGTGAGCAGTTCTTC
cdr3_aa: CSVKAGVSEQFF
clone_size: NA
cdr3_length: 12
v_call: TRBV29-1
j_call: TRBJ2-1
d_call: NA

cdr3_nt: TGCAGTGCTATGGGTTCCTACGAGCAGTACTTC
cdr3_aa: CSAMGSYEQYF
clone_size: NA
cdr3_length: 11
v_call: TRBV20-1
j_call: TRBJ2-7
d_call: NA

cdr3_nt: TGCAGTGCTAGAGGACTAGCGGGGGGGGAGGGTACGCAGTATTTT
cdr3_aa: CSARGLAGGEGTQYF
clone_size: NA
cdr3_length: 15
v_call: TRBV20-1
j_call: TRBJ2-3
d_call: TRBD2

cdr3_nt: TGCAGTGCTAGACCCCCTGGCGGGAAATCCTACAATGAGCAGTTCTTC
cdr3_aa: CSARPPGGKSYNEQFF
clone_size: NA
cdr3_length: 16
v_call: TRBV20-1
j_call: TRBJ2-1
d_call: NA

cdr3_nt: TGTGCCAGCAGTTATGGACAGTATAGCAATCAGCCCCAGCATTTT
cdr3_aa: CASSYGQYSNQPQHF
clone_size: NA
cdr3_length: 15
v_call: TRBV27
j_call: TRBJ1-5
d_call: NA

cdr3_nt: TGCGCCAGCAGCGGACCGGGACGGACAAACTATGGCTACACCTTC
cdr3_aa: CASSGPGRTNYGYTF
clone_size: NA
cdr3_length: 15
v_call: TRBV23-1
j_call: TRBJ1-2
d_call: NA

cdr3_nt: TGTGCCAGCAGTTCGCTCCGGAGGGGCTCTGGAAACACCATATATTTT
cdr3_aa: CASSSLRRGSGNTIYF
clone_size: NA
cdr3_length: 16
v_call: TRBV6-5
j_call: TRBJ1-3
d_call: NA

cdr3_nt: TGTGCCAGCAGTTCCCAGGGAGGGGAAAAACTGTTTTTT
cdr3_aa: CASSSQGGEKLFF
clone_size: NA
cdr3_length: 13
v_call: TRBV12-3/TRBV12-4
j_call: TRBJ1-4
d_call: NA

cdr3_nt: TGTGCCAGCAGTTTTGGGACTAGCGACACAGATACGCAGTATTTT
cdr3_aa: CASSFGTSDTDTQYF
clone_size: once
cdr3_length: 15
v_call: TRBV27
j_call: TRBJ2-3
d_call: TRBD2

cdr3_nt: TGTGCCAGCAGCTTAGGACAGGGCTATAATTCACCCCTCCACTTT
cdr3_aa: CASSLGQGYNSPLHF
clone_size: NA
cdr3_length: 15
v_call: TRBV7-8
j_call: TRBJ1-6
d_call: TRBD1

cdr3_nt: TGTGCCAGCAGTTTTTGGGGACAGGGGCCCAATGAGCAGTTCTTC
cdr3_aa: CASSFWGQGPNEQFF
clone_size: NA
cdr3_length: 15
v_call: TRBV12-3/TRBV12-4
j_call: TRBJ2-1
d_call: TRBD1

cdr3_nt: TGTGCCAGCAGTTTAGGGTGGAGGACCCAGAAAAACATTCAGTACTTC
cdr3_aa: CASSLGWRTQKNIQYF
clone_size: NA
cdr3_length: 16
v_call: TRBV12-3/TRBV12-4
j_call: TRBJ2-4
d_call: NA

cdr3_nt: TGCAGCGTTGTTAGATTCGAAAAACTGTTTTTT
cdr3_aa: CSVVRFEKLFF
clone_size: NA
cdr3_length: 11
v_call: TRBV29-1
j_call: TRBJ1-4
d_call: NA

cdr3_nt: TGCAGTGCTAGAGAGGACAACAGGGGTCACGAGCAGTACTTC
cdr3_aa: CSAREDNRGHEQYF
clone_size: NA
cdr3_length: 14
v_call: TRBV20-1
j_call: TRBJ2-7
d_call: TRBD1

cdr3_nt: TGTGCCAGCCGGGAGGATAGCAATCAGCCCCAGCATTTT
cdr3_aa: CASREDSNQPQHF
clone_size: once
cdr3_length: 13
v_call: TRBV7-2
j_call: TRBJ1-5
d_call: NA

cdr3_nt: TGCAGTGCTAGCGGGGGGGCCAGGACCGGGGAGCTGTTTTTT
cdr3_aa: CSASGGARTGELFF
clone_size: NA
cdr3_length: 14
v_call: TRBV20-1
j_call: TRBJ2-2
d_call: TRBD2

cdr3_nt: TGTGCCACCAGTGGGACTGCGGGGGGCACAGATACGCAGTATTTT
cdr3_aa: CATSGTAGGTDTQYF
clone_size: once
cdr3_length: 15
v_call: TRBV24-1
j_call: TRBJ2-3
d_call: TRBD2

cdr3_nt: TGCAGCGTTGCCCAACAGGGCCGCCAAGAGACCCAGTACTTC
cdr3_aa: CSVAQQGRQETQYF
clone_size: NA
cdr3_length: 14
v_call: TRBV29-1
j_call: TRBJ2-5
d_call: NA

cdr3_nt: TGCGCCAGCAGCCAAGAATTCGCAGGGTCCAGCTCCTACAATGAGCAGTTCTTC
cdr3_aa: CASSQEFAGSSSYNEQFF
clone_size: NA
cdr3_length: 18
v_call: TRBV4-3
j_call: TRBJ2-1
d_call: NA

cdr3_nt: TGTGCCAGCAGCGGACAGGTGAACACTGAAGCTTTCTTT
cdr3_aa: CASSGQVNTEAFF
clone_size: NA
cdr3_length: 13
v_call: TRBV9
j_call: TRBJ1-1
d_call: NA

cdr3_nt: TGCAGCCCGCATGACGTTGAGGGTTCACCCCTCCACTTT
cdr3_aa: CSPHDVEGSPLHF
clone_size: once
cdr3_length: 13
v_call: TRBV29-1
j_call: TRBJ1-6
d_call: NA

cdr3_nt: TGTGCCAGCAGCTTTGCGCTAGCGGGATCACAAGAGACCCAGTACTTC
cdr3_aa: CASSFALAGSQETQYF
clone_size: NA
cdr3_length: 16
v_call: TRBV7-2
j_call: TRBJ2-5
d_call: TRBD2

cdr3_nt: TGTGCCACCAGGGGGGACCCTCCCATCAGCACAGATACGCAGTATTTT
cdr3_aa: CATRGDPPISTDTQYF
clone_size: NA
cdr3_length: 16
v_call: TRBV15
j_call: TRBJ2-3
d_call: NA

cdr3_nt: TGTGCCACCAGCAAAGGGGGGAGCGATGAGCAGTTCTTC
cdr3_aa: CATSKGGSDEQFF
clone_size: NA
cdr3_length: 13
v_call: TRBV24-1
j_call: TRBJ2-1
d_call: NA

cdr3_nt: TGTGCCAGCAGGGGGACTAGCGGGGGGGCAGATACGCAGTATTTT
cdr3_aa: CASRGTSGGADTQYF
clone_size: NA
cdr3_length: 15
v_call: TRBV25-1
j_call: TRBJ2-3
d_call: TRBD2

cdr3_nt: TGTGCCAGCAGCTTAGAGTTTCACCTAGCGGGGGGGCCGGGTAATGAGCAGTTCTTC
cdr3_aa: CASSLEFHLAGGPGNEQFF
clone_size: NA
cdr3_length: 19
v_call: TRBV7-2
j_call: TRBJ2-1
d_call: TRBD2

cdr3_nt: TGCGCCAGCAGCCAGACTACCGGGACAGGGAACACTGAAGCTTTCTTT
cdr3_aa: CASSQTTGTGNTEAFF
clone_size: NA
cdr3_length: 16
v_call: TRBV4-3
j_call: TRBJ1-1
d_call: TRBD1

cdr3_nt: TGTGCCAGCAGTTACAGGGGTGAGGACACTGAAGCTTTCTTT
cdr3_aa: CASSYRGEDTEAFF
clone_size: NA
cdr3_length: 14
v_call: TRBV25-1
j_call: TRBJ1-1
d_call: TRBD1

cdr3_nt: TGTGCCAGCAGCGTAGGAGGGGAAAATGAAAAACTGTTTTTT
cdr3_aa: CASSVGGENEKLFF
clone_size: NA
cdr3_length: 14
v_call: TRBV9
j_call: TRBJ1-4
d_call: NA

cdr3_nt: TGTGCCACCGTTAATCTGGCAGGTGAAGCTTTCTTT
cdr3_aa: CATVNLAGEAFF
clone_size: once
cdr3_length: 12
v_call: TRBV24-1
j_call: TRBJ1-1
d_call: NA

cdr3_nt: TGTGCCAGCAGTGAACTAGCGGGGGTCGCAGATACGCAGTATTTT
cdr3_aa: CASSELAGVADTQYF
clone_size: NA
cdr3_length: 15
v_call: TRBV25-1
j_call: TRBJ2-3
d_call: TRBD2

cdr3_nt: TGTGCCAGCAGCTTGGTACCGGGACGGAGTTATCAGCCCCAGCATTTT
cdr3_aa: CASSLVPGRSYQPQHF
clone_size: NA
cdr3_length: 16
v_call: TRBV5-5
j_call: TRBJ1-5
d_call: NA

cdr3_nt: TGTGCCAGCAGCACCCCTGGGGGCCCCTACGAGCAGTACTTC
cdr3_aa: CASSTPGGPYEQYF
clone_size: NA
cdr3_length: 14
v_call: TRBV7-2
j_call: TRBJ2-7
d_call: NA

cdr3_nt: TGTGCCAGCAGTTCACGGGACACTCACCAAGAGACCCAGTACTTC
cdr3_aa: CASSSRDTHQETQYF
clone_size: NA
cdr3_length: 15
v_call: TRBV28
j_call: TRBJ2-5
d_call: NA

cdr3_nt: TGTGCCACCAGCTCCATTGCACAGCCCCAGCATTTT
cdr3_aa: CATSSIAQPQHF
clone_size: NA
cdr3_length: 12
v_call: TRBV15
j_call: TRBJ1-5
d_call: NA

cdr3_nt: TGTGCCAGCTCACCAGGGACAGCAGGCACTGAAGCTTTCTTT
cdr3_aa: CASSPGTAGTEAFF
clone_size: NA
cdr3_length: 14
v_call: TRBV18
j_call: TRBJ1-1
d_call: TRBD1

cdr3_nt: TGTGCCAGCAGCCCCTCAGAGATCGGGGCAGATACGCAGTATTTT
cdr3_aa: CASSPSEIGADTQYF
clone_size: NA
cdr3_length: 15
v_call: TRBV3-1
j_call: TRBJ2-3
d_call: NA

cdr3_nt: TGTGCCAGCAGTCGCCGGCCACTCGTTGGGAACACTGAAGCTTTCTTT
cdr3_aa: CASSRRPLVGNTEAFF
clone_size: NA
cdr3_length: 16
v_call: TRBV12-3/TRBV12-4
j_call: TRBJ1-1
d_call: NA

cdr3_nt: TGCAGTGCTAGAGATAGGGCAGGGGGTGATTTGGGCATTCAGTACTTC
cdr3_aa: CSARDRAGGDLGIQYF
clone_size: NA
cdr3_length: 16
v_call: TRBV20-1
j_call: TRBJ2-4
d_call: TRBD1

cdr3_nt: TGTGCCAGTAGCCCTATGAGGGGGACAGATACGCAGTATTTT
cdr3_aa: CASSPMRGTDTQYF
clone_size: NA
cdr3_length: 14
v_call: TRBV19
j_call: TRBJ2-3
d_call: NA

cdr3_nt: TGTGCCATCAGTGAGCCGGGACTACCGAACACTGAAGCTTTCTTT
cdr3_aa: CAISEPGLPNTEAFF
clone_size: NA
cdr3_length: 15
v_call: TRBV10-3
j_call: TRBJ1-1
d_call: NA